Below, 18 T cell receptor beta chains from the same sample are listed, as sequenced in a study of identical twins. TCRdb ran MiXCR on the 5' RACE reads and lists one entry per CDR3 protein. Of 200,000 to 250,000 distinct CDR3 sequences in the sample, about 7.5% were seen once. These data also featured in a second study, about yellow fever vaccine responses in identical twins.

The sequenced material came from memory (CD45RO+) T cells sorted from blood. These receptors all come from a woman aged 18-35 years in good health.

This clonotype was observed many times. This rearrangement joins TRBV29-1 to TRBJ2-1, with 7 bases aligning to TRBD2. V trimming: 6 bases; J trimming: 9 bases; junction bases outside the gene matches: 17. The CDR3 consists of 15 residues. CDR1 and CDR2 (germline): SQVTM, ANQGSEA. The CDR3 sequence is CSVLTSRPTGGEQFF. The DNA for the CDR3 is TGCAGCGTGCTGACTAGCCGTCCCACGGGTGGTGAGCAGTTCTTC.

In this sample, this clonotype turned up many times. The CDR3 DNA is TGTGCCAGCAGCTTGGGTACAACTACAACCGAGCAGTACTTC. Protein sequence: CASSLGTTTTEQYF. The genes are TRBV11-2 and TRBJ2-7; D ambiguous. The ends were cut back, 3 bases at V and 6 bases at J, with 15 bases in the middle. The CDR3 consists of 14 residues. Germline assignment: CDR1 SGHAT and CDR2 FQNNGV.

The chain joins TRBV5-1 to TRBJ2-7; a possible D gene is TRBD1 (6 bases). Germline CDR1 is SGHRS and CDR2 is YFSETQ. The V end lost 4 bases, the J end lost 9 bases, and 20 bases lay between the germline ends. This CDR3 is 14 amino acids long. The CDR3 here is CASSQMASTGMQYF. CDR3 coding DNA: TGCGCCAGCAGCCAGATGGCTAGCACAGGGATGCAGTACTTC.

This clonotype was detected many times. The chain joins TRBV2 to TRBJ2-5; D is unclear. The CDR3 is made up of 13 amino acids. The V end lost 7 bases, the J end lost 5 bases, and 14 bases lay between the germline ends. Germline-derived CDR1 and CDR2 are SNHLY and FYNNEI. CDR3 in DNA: TGTGCCAGCACCCGGAAAATGGGGGAGACCCAGTACTTC. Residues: CASTRKMGETQYF.

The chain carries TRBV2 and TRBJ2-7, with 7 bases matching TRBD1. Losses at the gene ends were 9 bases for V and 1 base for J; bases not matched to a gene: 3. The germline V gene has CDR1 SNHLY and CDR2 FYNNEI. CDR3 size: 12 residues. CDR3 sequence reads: CARATGSYEQYF. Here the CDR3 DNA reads TGTGCCAGAGCGACAGGGTCCTACGAGCAGTACTTC. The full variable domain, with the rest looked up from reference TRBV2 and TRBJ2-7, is EPEVTQTPSHQVTQMGQEVILRCVPISNHLYFYWYRQILGQKVEFLVSFYNNEISEKSEIFDDQFSVERPDGSNFTLKIRSTKLEDSAMYFCARATGSYEQYFGPGTRLTVT.

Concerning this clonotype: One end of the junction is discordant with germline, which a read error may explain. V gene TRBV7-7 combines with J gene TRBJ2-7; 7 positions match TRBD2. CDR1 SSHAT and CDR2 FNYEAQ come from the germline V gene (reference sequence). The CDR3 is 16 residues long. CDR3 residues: CASSEFVGAGLSEQYF. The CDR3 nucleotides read TGTGCTAGCAGCGAGTTCGTGGGAGCGGGACTAAGCGAGCAGTACTTC. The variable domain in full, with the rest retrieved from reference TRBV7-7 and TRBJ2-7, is GAGVSQSPRYKVTKRGQDVTLRCDPISSHATLYWYQQALGQGPEFLTYFNYEAQPDKSGLPSDRFSAERPEGSISTLTIQRTEQRDSAMYRCASSEFVGAGLSEQYFGPGTRLTVT.

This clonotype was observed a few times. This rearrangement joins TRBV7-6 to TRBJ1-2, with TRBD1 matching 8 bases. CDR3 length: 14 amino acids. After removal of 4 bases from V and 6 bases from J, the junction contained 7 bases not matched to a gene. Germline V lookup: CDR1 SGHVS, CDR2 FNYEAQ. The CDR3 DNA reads TGTGCCAGCAGCTCTAAGGGGACAGGCGATGGCTACACCTTC. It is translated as CASSSKGTGDGYTF.

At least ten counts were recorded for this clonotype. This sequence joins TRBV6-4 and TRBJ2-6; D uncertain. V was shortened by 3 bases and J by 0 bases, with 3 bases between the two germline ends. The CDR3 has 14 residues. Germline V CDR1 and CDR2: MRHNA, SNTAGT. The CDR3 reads CASSENSGANVLTF. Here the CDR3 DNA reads TGTGCCAGCAGTGAAAACTCTGGGGCCAACGTCCTGACTTTC.

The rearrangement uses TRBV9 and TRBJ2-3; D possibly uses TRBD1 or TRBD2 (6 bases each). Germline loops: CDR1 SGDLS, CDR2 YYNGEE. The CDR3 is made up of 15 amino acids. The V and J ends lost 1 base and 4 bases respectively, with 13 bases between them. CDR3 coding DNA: TGTGCCAGCAGCGTAAGCGGAGGGGGACCAGATACGCAGTATTTT. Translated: CASSVSGGGPDTQYF.

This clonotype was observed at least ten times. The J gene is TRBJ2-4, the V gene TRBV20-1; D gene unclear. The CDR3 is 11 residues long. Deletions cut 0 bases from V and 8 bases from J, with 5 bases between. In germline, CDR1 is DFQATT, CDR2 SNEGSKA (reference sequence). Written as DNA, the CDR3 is TGCAGTGCTAGAGATAGGGACATTCAGTACTTC. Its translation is CSARDRDIQYF.

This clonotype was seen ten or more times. The CDR3 sequence is CSVVPGVVLGWDEQFF. CDR3 nucleotide sequence: TGCAGCGTTGTTCCAGGGGTTGTTTTGGGTTGGGATGAGCAGTTCTTC. The chain is built from TRBV29-1 and TRBJ2-1; weak D call: TRBD1 (6 bases). The CDR3 length is 16 residues. V lost 4 bases to trimming and J lost 8 bases, with 24 bases between them. Germline V gene sequence: CDR1 SQVTM, CDR2 ANQGSEA.

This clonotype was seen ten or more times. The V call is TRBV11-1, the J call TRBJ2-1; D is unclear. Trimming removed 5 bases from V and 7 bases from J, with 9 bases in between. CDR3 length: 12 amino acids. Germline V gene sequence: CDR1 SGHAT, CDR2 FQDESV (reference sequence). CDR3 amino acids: CASSRDGNEQFF. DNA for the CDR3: TGTGCCAGCAGCCGTGATGGGAATGAGCAGTTCTTC.

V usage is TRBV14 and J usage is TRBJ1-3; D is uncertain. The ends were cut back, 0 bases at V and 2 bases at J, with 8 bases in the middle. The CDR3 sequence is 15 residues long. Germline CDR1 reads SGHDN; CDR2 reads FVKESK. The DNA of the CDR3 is TGTGCCAGCAGCCAAGATGCCGGGCCTGGAAACACCATATATTTT. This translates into CASSQDAGPGNTIYF.

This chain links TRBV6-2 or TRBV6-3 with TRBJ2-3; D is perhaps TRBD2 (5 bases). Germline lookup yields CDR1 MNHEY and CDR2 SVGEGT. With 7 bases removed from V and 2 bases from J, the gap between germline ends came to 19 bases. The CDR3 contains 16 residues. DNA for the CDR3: TGTGCCAGCAAGCGGTTCGTCCGGGGTAACACAGATACGCAGTATTTT. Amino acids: CASKRFVRGNTDTQYF.

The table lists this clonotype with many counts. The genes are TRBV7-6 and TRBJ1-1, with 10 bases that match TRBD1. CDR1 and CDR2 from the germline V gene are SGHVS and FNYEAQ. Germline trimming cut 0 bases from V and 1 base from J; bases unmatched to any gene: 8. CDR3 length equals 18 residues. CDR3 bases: TGTGCCAGCAGCTTAGCGGCCCTCCGGGACAGGGGGAACACTGAAGCTTTCTTT. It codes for CASSLAALRDRGNTEAFF.

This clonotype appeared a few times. This CDR3 is CASSLFDNGYTF. CDR3 DNA sequence: TGTGCCAGCAGTTTATTTGATAATGGCTACACCTTC. The chain combines TRBV28 with TRBJ1-2; no definite D call. Trimming shortened V by 1 base and J by 6 bases, and 6 bases separated the two germline ends. This CDR3 region has 12 residues. The V gene's germline CDR1 is MDHEN and CDR2 SYDVKM.

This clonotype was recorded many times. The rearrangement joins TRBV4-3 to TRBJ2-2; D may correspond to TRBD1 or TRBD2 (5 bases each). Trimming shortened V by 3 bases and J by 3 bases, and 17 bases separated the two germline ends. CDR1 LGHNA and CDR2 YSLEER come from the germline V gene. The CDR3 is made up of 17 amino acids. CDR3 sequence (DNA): TGCGCCAGCAGCCAGGGAGATAGACCCAGGGACACCGGGGAGCTGTTTTTT. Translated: CASSQGDRPRDTGELFF.

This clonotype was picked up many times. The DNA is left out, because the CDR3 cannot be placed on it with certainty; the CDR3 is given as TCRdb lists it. The CDR3 here is CASSFLADSKNIQYF. This chain uses TRBV12-3 or TRBV12-4 with TRBJ2-4. Inclusive of both ends, the CDR3 amounts to 15 amino acids.